The T cell receptor beta chain under discussion was sequenced for a study of Ad26.COV2.S vaccination and SARS-CoV-2 variants. At the level of the study: Once or twice, 56 days apart, Ad26.COV2.S was delivered intramuscularly.

Noted treatment: 19 received Ad26.COV2.S at low or high dose, single or two shots; about 5 received placebo; per-sample allocation not given. Vaccine and placebo recipients were sampled on day 63 after the first injection. CDR1 is MNHEY and CDR2 is SVGAGI in the germline V gene. This CDR3 comprises 13 residues. Trimming stripped 4 bases from V and 2 bases from J, with 9 bases between. There are a few counts of this clone. Measured with immunoSEQ multiplex PCR; TCRdb has only the in-frame clones, and not every one. Here the sample spans about 440,000 clones, 90% being singletons. Sequencing was performed on peripheral blood, taken in a trial of Ad26.COV2.S vaccine versus placebo. The chain employs TRBV6-5 and TRBJ2-7, with D tentatively TRBD1 (6 bases). This clonotype originated in a person between 18 and 65 years old who received the Ad26.COV2.S COVID-19 vaccine or a placebo. CDR3 amino acids: CASSSRDTYEQYF. The CDR3 coding sequence is TGTGCCAGCAGTTCACGGGACACCTACGAGCAGTACTTC.